This TCR beta chain was captured in a study of T cells in Graves' hyperthyroidism and ophthalmopathy. Germline CDR1 SNHLY, CDR2 FYNNEI. CDR3 length: 14 amino acids. The trim removed 7 bases at V and 10 bases at J, leaving 13 bases unmatched. The sample holds many counts of this clonotype. The source material, RNA transcripts, was used to amplify TCR beta CDR3 regions. HTBI primers were the set used in a first-round RT-PCR of the TCR CDR3. TCRdb independently ran MiXCR on the multiplex PCR reads; one entry per CDR3 protein. Among roughly 500,000 distinct CDR3 sequences listed, 14% were seen once. This TCR was recovered from a young woman with Graves' hyperthyroidism that later progressed to Graves' ophthalmopathy. Sequencing was performed on blood. V gene TRBV2 combines with J gene TRBJ1-1, with 9 bases identical to TRBD1. CDR3 DNA: TGTGCCAGCAACGACCCCACAGGGGGCTGGCGAGCTTTCTTT. Amino acids: CASNDPTGGWRAFF.